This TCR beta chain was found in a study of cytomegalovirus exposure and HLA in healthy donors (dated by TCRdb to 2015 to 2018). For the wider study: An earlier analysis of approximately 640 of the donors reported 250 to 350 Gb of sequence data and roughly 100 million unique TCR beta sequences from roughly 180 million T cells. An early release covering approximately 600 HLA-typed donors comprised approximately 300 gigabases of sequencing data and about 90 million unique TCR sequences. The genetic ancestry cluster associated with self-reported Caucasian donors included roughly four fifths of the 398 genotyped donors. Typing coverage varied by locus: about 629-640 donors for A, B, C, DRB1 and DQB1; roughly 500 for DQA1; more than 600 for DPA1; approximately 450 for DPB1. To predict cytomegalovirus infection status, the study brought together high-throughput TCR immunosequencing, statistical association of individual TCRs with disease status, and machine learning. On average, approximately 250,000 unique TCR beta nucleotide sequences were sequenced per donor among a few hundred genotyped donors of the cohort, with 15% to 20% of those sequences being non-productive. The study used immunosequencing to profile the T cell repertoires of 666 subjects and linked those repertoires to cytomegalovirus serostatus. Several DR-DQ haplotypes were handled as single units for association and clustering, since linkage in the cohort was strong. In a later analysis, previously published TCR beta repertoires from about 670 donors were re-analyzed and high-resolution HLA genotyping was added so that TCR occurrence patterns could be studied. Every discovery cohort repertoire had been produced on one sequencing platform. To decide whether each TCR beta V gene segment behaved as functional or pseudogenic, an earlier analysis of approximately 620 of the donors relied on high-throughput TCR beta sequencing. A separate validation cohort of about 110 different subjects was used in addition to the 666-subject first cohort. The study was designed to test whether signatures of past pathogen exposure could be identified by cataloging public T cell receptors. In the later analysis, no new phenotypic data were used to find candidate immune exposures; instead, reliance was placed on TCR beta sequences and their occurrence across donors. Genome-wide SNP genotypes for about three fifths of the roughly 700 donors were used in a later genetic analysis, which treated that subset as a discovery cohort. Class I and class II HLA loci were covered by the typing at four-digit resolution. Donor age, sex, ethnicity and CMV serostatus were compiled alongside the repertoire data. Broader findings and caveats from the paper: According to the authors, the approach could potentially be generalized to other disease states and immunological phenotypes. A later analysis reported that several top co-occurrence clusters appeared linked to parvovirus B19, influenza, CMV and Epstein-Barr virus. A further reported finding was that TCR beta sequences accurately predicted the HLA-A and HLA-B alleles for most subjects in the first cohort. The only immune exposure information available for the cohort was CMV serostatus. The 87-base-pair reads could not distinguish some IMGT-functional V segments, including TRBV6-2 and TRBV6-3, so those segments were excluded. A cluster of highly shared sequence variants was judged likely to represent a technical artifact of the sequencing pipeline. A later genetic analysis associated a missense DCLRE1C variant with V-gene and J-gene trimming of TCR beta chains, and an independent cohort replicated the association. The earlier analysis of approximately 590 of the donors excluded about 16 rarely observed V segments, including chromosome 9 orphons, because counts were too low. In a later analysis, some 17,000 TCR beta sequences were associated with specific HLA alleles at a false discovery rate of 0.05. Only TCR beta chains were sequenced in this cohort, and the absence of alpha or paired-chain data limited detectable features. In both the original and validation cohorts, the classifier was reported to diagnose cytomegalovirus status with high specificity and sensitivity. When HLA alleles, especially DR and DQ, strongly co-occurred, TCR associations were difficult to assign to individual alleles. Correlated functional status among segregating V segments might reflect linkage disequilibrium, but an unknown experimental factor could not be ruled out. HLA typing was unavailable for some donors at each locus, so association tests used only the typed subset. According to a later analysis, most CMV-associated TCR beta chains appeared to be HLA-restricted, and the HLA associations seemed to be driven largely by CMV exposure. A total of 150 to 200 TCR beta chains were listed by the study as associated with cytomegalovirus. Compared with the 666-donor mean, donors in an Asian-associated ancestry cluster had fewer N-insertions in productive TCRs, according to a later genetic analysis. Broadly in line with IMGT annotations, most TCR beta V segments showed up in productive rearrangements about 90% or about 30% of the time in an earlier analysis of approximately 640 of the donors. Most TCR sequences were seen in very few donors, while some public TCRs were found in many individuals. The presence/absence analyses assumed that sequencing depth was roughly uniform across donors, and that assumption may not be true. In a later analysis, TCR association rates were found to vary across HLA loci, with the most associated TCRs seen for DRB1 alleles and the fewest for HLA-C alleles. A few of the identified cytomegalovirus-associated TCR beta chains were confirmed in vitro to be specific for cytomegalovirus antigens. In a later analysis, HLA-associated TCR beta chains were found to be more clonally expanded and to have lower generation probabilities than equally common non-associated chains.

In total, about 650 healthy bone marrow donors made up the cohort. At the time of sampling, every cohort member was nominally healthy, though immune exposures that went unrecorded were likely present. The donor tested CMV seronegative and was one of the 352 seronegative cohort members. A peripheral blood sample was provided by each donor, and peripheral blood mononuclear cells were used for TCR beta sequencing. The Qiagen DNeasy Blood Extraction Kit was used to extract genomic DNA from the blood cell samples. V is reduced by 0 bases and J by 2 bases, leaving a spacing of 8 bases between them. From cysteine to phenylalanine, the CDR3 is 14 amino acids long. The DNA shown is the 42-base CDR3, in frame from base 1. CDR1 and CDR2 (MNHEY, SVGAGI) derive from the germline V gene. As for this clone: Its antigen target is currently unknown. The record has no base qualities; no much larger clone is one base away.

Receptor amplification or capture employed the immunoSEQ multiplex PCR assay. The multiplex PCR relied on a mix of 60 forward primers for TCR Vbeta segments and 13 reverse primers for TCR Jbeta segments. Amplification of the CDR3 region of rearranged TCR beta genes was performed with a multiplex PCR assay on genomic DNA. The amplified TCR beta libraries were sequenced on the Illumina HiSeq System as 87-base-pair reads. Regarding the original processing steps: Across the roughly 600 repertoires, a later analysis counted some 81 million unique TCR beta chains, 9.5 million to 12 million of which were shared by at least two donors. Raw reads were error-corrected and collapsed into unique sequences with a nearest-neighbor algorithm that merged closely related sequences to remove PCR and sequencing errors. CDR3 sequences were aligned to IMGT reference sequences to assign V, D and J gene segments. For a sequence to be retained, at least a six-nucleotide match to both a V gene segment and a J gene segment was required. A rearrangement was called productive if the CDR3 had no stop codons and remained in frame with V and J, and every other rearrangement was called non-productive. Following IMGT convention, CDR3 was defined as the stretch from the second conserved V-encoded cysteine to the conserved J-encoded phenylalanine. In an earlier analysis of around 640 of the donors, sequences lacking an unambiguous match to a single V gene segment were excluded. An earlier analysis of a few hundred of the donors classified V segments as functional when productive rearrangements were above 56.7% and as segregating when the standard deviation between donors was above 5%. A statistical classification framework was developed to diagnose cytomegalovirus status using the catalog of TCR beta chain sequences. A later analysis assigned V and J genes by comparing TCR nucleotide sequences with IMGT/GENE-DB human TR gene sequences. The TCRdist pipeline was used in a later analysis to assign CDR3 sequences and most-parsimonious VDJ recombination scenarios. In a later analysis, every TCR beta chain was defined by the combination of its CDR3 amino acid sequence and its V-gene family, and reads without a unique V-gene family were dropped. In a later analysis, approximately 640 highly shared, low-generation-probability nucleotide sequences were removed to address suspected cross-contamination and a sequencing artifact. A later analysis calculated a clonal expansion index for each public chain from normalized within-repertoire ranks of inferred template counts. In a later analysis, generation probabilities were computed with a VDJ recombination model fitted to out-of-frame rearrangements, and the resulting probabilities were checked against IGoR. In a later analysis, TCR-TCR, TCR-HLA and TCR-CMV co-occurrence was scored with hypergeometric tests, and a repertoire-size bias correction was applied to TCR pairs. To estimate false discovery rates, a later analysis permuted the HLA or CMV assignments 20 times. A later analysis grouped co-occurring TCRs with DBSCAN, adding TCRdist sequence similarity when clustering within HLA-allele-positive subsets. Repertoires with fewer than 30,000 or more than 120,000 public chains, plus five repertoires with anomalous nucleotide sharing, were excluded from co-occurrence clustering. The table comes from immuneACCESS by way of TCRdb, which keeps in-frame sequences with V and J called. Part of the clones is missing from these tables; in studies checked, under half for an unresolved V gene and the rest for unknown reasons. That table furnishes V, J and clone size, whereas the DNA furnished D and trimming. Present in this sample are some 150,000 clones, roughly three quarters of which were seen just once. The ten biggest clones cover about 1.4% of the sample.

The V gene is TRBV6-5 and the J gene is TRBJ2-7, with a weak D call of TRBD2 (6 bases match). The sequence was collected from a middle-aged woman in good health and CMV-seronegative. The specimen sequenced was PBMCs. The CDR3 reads CASSYSAGTYEQYF. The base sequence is TGTGCCAGCAGTTACTCGGCGGGAACCTACGAGCAGTACTTC.